A single TCR beta chain is shown here with its context. The data originate from a study of glioma-infiltrating T cells after dendritic cell vaccination. This CDR3 has 17 residues. CDR1 is SGHVS, CDR2 FNYEAQ, per germline. V shed 1 base and J shed 5 bases, with 20 bases lying between them. The primer mix had 60 V beta and 13 J beta primers. The data were produced by immunoSEQ multiplex PCR, yet TCRdb's version contains in-frame clones alone and is incomplete. The sample yields about 92,000 clones, 86% seen once. The material sequenced was blood, taken before dendritic cell vaccination. V and J are TRBV7-6 and TRBJ2-5; perhaps TRBD1 as D (6 bases). This TCR came from a human donor with glioblastoma. In DNA form, the CDR3 reads TGTGCCAGCAGCTTAGTTCCGGGGATCAGGGGTTTGGAGACCCAGTACTTC. Translating gives CASSLVPGIRGLETQYF.